These 5 T cell receptor beta chains came from one sample sequenced in a study of blood T cell repertoires in COVID-19. Clones were read by immunoSEQ multiplex PCR, and TCRdb kept only the in-frame ones, dropping some. The sample holds about 160,000 clones, 77% seen once. The specimen sequenced was peripheral blood. All receptors come from a man in his sixties or seventies with acute or convalescent COVID-19.

This chain joins TRBV2 and TRBJ1-1, with 9 bases aligning to TRBD1. V trimming: 7 bases; J trimming: 4 bases; junction bases outside the gene matches: 16. This CDR3 spans 17 amino acids. Germline CDR1 reads SNHLY; CDR2 reads FYNNEI. CDR3 region: CASKQPGQGGRGTEAFF. The CDR3 coding sequence is TGTGCCAGCAAACAACCGGGACAGGGTGGTCGGGGCACTGAAGCTTTCTTT.

This clone has only a few counts. This chain uses TRBV6-6 with TRBJ2-7; 12 bases align to TRBD1. V was clipped by 7 bases and J by 4 bases; unmatched bases: 5. The CDR3 has 14 amino acids. Germline CDR1 and CDR2: MNHNY and SVGAGI (reference sequence). CDR3 nucleotide sequence: TGTGCCAGCACCGAGGGACAGGGGGCTTACGAGCAGTACTTC. As protein: CASTEGQGAYEQYF.

The table lists this clone with a few counts. The rearrangement joins TRBV10-1 to TRBJ2-7, with D unresolved. Trimming removed 6 bases from V and 6 bases from J, with 15 bases in between. The CDR3 is made up of 13 amino acids. Germline V gene sequence: CDR1 WNHNN, CDR2 SYGVQD (reference sequence). CDR3 in amino acids: CASRTSPSGEQYF. For the CDR3, the DNA is TGCGCCAGCAGGACGTCCCCGTCGGGCGAGCAGTACTTC.

The J gene is TRBJ1-5, the V gene TRBV19; D might be TRBD1 (6 bases). Trimming left V 3 bases short and J 0 bases short, with 15 bases between. The CDR3 consists of 17 residues. CDR1 is LNHDA, CDR2 SQIVND, per germline (reference sequence). CDR3: CASSIRLAGDSNQPQHF. Here the CDR3 DNA reads TGTGCCAGTAGTATCAGGCTGGCAGGGGATAGCAATCAGCCCCAGCATTTT.

The chain combines TRBV7-9 with TRBJ2-3, with TRBD2 matching 7 bases. Germline-derived CDR1 and CDR2 are SEHNR and FQNEAQ (reference sequence). Trimming took 3 bases from V and 2 from J; bases not matched to a gene: 14. This CDR3 spans 18 amino acids. The CDR3 loop reads CASSLEANLAGATDTQYF. As DNA, the CDR3 is TGTGCCAGCAGCTTGGAAGCCAATTTAGCGGGCGCCACAGATACGCAGTATTTT. The full variable domain, rest sourced from reference TRBV7-9 and TRBJ2-3, is DTGVSQNPRHKITKRGQNVTFRCDPISEHNRLYWYRQTLGQGPEFLTYFQNEAQLEKSRLLSDRFSAERPKGSFSTLEIQRTEQGDSAMYLCASSLEANLAGATDTQYFGPGTRLTVL.